This T cell receptor beta chain was recorded in a study of blood T cells in healthy people across ages. Combining a sample-barcoded 5' primer with a J-beta primer mix, a second PCR ran for roughly 6 to 12 cycles. TCRdb redid the calling of the 5' RACE reads with MiXCR, one entry per CDR3 protein. Of around 710,000 distinct CDR3 sequences listed, more than 40% are singletons. The CDR3 consists of 13 residues. Germline lookup yields CDR1 LGHDT and CDR2 YNNKEL (reference sequence). V was shortened by 8 bases and J by 3 bases, with 14 bases between the two germline ends. Collection of around 10 milliliters of peripheral blood was performed for each donor.

The specimen sequenced was blood. The rearrangement joins TRBV3-1 to TRBJ2-7, with D unclear. The sequence was collected from a woman aged 55-70 years in good health. CDR3 amino acids: CASAKGVSYEQYF. The CDR3 region has the DNA TGTGCCAGCGCCAAGGGCGTGAGCTACGAGCAGTACTTC.